This T cell receptor (beta chain) was documented in a study of shared clonotypes between healthy human individuals. Study as a whole: Per donor, three plates held CD4 naive cells, three held CD4 memory, two held CD8 naive and one held CD8 memory.

Sorted-subset replicate PCRs used around 200 ng DNA, approximately 33,000 T cell genomes. Some clones are missing from TCRdb's copy, which holds only in-frame ones; the method was immunoSEQ multiplex PCR. Among some 350,000 clones, 74% were seen once, and the ten largest hold about 9.3%. With V trimmed by 4 bases and J by 6 bases, 12 bases remained unmatched. Germline-derived CDR1 and CDR2 are SGHDT and YYEEEE. The CDR3 is made up of 17 amino acids. A CD45RA+ naive subset and a CD45RA-negative memory subset were split from CD4+ cells. The sequencing sample was made of memory CD4+ T cells sorted from blood. Indicated subset: CD45RA-negative fraction. The V and J genes are TRBV5-6 and TRBJ2-7, with 14 bases that match TRBD2. This clonotype was sampled from a young man in good health. The CDR3 protein is CASSKRPGLAGDGEQYF. DNA of the CDR3: TGTGCCAGCAGCAAACGACCGGGACTAGCGGGAGATGGCGAGCAGTACTTC.